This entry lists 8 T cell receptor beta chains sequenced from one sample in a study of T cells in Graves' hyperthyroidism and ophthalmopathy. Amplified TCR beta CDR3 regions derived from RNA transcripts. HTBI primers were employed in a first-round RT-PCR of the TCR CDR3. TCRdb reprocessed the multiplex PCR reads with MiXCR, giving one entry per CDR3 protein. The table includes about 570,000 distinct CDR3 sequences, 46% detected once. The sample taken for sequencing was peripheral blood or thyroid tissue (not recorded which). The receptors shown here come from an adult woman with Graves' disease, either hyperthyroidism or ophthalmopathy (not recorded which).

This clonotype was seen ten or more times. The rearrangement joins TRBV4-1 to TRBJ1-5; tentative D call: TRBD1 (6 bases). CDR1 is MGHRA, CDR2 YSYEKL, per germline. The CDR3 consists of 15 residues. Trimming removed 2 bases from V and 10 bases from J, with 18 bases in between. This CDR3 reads CASSQLTGATPPQHF. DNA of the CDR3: TGCGCCAGCAGCCAACTGACAGGCGCAACCCCTCCCCAGCATTTT.

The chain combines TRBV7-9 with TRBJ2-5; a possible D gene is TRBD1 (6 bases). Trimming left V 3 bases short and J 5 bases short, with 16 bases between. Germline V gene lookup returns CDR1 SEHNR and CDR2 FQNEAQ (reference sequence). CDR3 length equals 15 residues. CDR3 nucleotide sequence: TGTGCCAGCAGCTTGCGGCAGGGGAACATGGAGACCCAGTACTTC. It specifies CASSLRQGNMETQYF.

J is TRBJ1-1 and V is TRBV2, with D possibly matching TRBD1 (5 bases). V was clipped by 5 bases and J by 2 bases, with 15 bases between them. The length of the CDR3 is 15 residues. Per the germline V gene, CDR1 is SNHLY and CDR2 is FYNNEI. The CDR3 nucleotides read TGTGCCAGCAGTCCGGAGAGGGGCTCAAACACTGAAGCTTTCTTT. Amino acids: CASSPERGSNTEAFF.

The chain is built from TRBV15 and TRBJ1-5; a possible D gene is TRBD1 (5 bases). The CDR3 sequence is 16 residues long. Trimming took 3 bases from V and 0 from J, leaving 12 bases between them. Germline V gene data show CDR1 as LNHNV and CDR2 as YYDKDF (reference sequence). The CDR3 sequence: CATSSSGPNSNQPQHF. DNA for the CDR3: TGTGCCACCAGCAGCTCGGGACCGAATAGCAATCAGCCCCAGCATTTT.

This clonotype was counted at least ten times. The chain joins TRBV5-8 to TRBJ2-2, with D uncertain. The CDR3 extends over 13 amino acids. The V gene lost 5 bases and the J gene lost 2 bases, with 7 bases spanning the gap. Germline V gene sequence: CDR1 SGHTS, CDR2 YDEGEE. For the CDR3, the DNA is TGTGCCAGCAGGCCTGGCAACACCGGGGAGCTGTTTTTT. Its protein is CASRPGNTGELFF.

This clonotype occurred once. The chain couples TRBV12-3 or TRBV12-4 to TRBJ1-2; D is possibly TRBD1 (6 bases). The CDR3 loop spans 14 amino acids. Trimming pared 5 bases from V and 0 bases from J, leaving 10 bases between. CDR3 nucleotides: TGTGCCAGCAGTCAGGACAGCGCTAACTATGGCTACACCTTC. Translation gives CASSQDSANYGYTF.

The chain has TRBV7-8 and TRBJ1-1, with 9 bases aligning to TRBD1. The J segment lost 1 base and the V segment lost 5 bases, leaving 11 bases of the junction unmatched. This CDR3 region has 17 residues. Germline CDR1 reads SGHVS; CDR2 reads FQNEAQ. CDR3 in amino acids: CASSVRQGGQANTEAFF. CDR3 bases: TGTGCCAGCAGCGTACGACAGGGGGGACAAGCGAACACTGAAGCTTTCTTT.

The CDR3 nucleotides read TGTGCCATCAGGAACAGGGGCGAGCAGTACTTC. It is translated as CAIRNRGEQYF. This chain connects TRBV10-3 to TRBJ2-7, with TRBD1 matching 7 bases. The trim removed 6 bases at V and 6 bases at J, leaving 2 bases unmatched. The germline CDR1 and CDR2 sequences are ENHRY and SYGVKD. CDR3 length equals 11 residues.